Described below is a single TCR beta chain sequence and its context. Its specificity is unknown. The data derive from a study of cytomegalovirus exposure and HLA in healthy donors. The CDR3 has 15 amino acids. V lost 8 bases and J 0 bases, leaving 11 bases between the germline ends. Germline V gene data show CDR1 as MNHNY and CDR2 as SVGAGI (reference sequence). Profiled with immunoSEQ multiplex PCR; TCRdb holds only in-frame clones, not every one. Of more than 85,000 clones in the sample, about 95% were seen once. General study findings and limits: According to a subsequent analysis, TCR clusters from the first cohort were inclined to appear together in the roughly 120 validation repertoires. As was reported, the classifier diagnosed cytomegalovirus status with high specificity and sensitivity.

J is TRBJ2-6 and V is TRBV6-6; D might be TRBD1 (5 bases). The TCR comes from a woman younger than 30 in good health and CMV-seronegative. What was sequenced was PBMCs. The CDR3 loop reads CASAQVSSGANVLTF. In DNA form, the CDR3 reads TGTGCCAGCGCACAGGTGAGCTCTGGGGCCAACGTCCTGACTTTC.